This T cell receptor beta chain was found in a study of T cell clonality in common variable immunodeficiency. General observations from the study: Fewer deletions and N-nucleotide insertions were reportedly seen in common variable immunodeficiency TCR beta sequences.

This clone appeared many times. What it binds is not known. The DNA ends 3 residues before the CDR3 does, and the rest of the CDR3 is filled in from the germline J gene. The assay was immunoSEQ multiplex PCR, and TCRdb's table has in-frame clones only and misses some. There are about 17,000 clones in the sample, none observed a single time. The CDR3 totals 15 residues. Germline CDR1 reads KGHSH; CDR2 reads LQKENI. With 1 base clipped from V and 4 bases from J, the junction kept 4 bases outside the gene matches. The chain has TRBV18 and TRBJ1-3, with TRBD1 matching 7 bases. The material sequenced was peripheral blood mononuclear cells. This TCR derives from a human donor with common variable immunodeficiency. CDR3 DNA, as far as it was read: TGTGCCAGCTCACCACGACAGGGATCAGGAAACACC. As protein: CASSPRQGSGNT. The CDR3, in full, reads CASSPRQGSGNTIYF.